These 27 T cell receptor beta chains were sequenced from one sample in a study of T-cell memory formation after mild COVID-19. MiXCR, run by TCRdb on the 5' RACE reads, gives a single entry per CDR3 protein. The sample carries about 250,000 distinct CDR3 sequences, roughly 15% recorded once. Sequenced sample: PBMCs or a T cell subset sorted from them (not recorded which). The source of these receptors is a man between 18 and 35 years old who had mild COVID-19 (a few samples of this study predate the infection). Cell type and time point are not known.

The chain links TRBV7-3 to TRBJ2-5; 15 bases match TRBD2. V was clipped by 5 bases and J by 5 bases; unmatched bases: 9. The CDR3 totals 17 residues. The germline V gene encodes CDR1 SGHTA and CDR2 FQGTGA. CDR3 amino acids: CASSLGLAGGPFETQYF. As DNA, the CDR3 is TGTGCCAGCAGCCTAGGACTAGCGGGGGGGCCGTTTGAGACCCAGTACTTC.

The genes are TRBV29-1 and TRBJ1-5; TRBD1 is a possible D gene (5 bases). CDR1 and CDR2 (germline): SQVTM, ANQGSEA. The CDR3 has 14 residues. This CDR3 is CRDGQGGNTKPQHF. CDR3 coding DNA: TGCAGGGACGGGCAGGGAGGTAATACTAAGCCCCAGCATTTT.

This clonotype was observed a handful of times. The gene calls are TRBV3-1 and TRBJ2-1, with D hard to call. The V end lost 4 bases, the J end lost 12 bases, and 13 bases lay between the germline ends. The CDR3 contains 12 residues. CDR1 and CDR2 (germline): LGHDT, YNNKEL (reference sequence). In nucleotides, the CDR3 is TGTGCCAGCAGCCTTGTCCTGGACCGGCAGTTCTTC. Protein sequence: CASSLVLDRQFF.

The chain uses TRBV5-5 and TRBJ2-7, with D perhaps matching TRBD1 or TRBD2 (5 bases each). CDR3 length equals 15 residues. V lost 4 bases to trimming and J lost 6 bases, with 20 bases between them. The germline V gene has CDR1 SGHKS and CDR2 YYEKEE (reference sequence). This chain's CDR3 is CASSHRDPPSGEQYF. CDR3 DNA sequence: TGTGCCAGCAGCCACCGGGACCCCCCGTCGGGCGAGCAGTACTTC.

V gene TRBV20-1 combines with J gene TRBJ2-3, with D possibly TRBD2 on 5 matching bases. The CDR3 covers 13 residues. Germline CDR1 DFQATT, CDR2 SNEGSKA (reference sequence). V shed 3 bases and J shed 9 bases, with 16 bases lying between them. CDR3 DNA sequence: TGCAGTGCTAGTTCACCTAGCCTAGTAACGCAGTATTTT. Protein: CSASSPSLVTQYF.

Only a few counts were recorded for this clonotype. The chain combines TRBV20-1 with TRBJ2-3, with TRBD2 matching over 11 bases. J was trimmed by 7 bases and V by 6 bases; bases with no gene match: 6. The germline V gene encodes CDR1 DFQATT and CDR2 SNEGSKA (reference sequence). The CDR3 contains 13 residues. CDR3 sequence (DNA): TGCAGTGCAAATAGCGGGGGGGAATATACGCAGTATTTT. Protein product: CSANSGGEYTQYF.

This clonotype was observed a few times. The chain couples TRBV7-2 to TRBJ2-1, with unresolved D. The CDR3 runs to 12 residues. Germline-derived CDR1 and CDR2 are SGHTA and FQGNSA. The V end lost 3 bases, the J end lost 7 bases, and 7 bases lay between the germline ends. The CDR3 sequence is CASSLPTNEQFF. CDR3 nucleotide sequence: TGTGCCAGCAGCTTGCCAACGAATGAGCAGTTCTTC.

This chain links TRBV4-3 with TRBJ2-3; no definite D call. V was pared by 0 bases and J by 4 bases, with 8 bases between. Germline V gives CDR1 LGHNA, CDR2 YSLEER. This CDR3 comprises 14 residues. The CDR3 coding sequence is TGCGCCAGCAGCCAAGATCTTGGGTCAGATACGCAGTATTTT. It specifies CASSQDLGSDTQYF.

CDR3 nucleotides: TGTGCCAGCAGCCACGGACAGAAAAACATTCAGTACTTC. Amino acids: CASSHGQKNIQYF. The rearrangement joins TRBV3-1 to TRBJ2-4, with D tentatively TRBD1 (6 bases). Germline-derived CDR1 and CDR2 are LGHDT and YNNKEL (reference sequence). The CDR3 has 13 residues. The V and J ends lost 3 bases and 4 bases respectively, with 7 bases between them. Supplemented by reference TRBV3-1 and TRBJ2-4, the full variable domain reads DTAVSQTPKYLVTQMGNDKSIKCEQNLGHDTMYWYKQDSKKFLKIMFSYNNKELIINETVPNRFSPKSPDKAHLNLHINSLELGDSAVYFCASSHGQKNIQYFGAGTRLSVL.

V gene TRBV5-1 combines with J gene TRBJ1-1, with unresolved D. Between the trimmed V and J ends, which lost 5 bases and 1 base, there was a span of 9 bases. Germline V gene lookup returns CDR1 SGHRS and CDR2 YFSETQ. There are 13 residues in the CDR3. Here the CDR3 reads CASRTHQNTEAFF. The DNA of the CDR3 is TGCGCCAGCAGAACACACCAGAACACTGAAGCTTTCTTT.

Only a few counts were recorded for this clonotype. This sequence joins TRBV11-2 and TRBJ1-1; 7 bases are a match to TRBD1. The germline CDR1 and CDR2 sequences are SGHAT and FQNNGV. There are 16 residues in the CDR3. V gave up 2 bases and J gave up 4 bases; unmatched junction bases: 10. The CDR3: CASSLLGRGQGTEAFF. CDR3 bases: TGTGCCAGCAGCTTATTGGGAAGGGGGCAGGGCACTGAAGCTTTCTTT.

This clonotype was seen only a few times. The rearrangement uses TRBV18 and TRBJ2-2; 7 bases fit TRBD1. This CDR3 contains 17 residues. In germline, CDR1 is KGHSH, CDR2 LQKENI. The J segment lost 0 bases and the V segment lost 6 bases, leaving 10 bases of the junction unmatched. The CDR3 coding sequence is TGTGCCAGCTCGGGACAGCAAAGTGGAGCGAACACCGGGGAGCTGTTTTTT. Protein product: CASSGQQSGANTGELFF.

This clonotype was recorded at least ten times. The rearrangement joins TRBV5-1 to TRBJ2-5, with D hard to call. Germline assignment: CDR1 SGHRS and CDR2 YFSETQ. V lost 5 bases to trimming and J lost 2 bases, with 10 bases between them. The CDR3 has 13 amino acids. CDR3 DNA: TGCGCCAGCAGTCCGATCCTTCAAGAGACCCAGTACTTC. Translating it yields CASSPILQETQYF.

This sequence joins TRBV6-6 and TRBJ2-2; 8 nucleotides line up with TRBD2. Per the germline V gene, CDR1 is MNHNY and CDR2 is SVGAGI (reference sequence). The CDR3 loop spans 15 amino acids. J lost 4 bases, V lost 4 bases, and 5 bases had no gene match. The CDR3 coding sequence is TGTGCCAGCAGTTTCCGGGGGGGAGGCACCGGGGAGCTGTTTTTT. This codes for CASSFRGGGTGELFF.

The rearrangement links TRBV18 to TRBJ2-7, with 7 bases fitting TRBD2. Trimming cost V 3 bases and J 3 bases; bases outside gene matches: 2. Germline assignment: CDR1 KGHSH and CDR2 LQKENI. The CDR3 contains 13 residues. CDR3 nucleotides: TGTGCCAGCTCACCCGAGCGGGGCTACGAGCAGTACGTC. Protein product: CASSPERGYEQYV.

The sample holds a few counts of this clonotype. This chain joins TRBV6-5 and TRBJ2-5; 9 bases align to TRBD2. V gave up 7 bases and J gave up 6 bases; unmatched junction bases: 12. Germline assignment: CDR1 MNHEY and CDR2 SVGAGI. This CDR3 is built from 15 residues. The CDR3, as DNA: TGTGCCAGCACCGCGGGGGGGACTAGATTCAAGACCCAGTACTTC. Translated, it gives CASTAGGTRFKTQYF.

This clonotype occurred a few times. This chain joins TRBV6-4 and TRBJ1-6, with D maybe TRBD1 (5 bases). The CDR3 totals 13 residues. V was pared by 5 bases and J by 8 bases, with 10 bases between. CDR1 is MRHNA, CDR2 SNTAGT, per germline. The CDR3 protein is CASSRDRDSPLHF. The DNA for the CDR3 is TGTGCCAGCAGTAGAGACAGAGATTCACCCCTCCACTTT.

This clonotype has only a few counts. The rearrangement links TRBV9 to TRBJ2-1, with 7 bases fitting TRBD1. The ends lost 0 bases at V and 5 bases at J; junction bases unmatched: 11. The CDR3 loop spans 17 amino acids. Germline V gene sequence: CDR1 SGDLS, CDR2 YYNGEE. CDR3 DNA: TGTGCCAGCAGCGTAGGTCCTCAAGACAGGGACCACAATGAGCAGTTCTTC. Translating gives CASSVGPQDRDHNEQFF.

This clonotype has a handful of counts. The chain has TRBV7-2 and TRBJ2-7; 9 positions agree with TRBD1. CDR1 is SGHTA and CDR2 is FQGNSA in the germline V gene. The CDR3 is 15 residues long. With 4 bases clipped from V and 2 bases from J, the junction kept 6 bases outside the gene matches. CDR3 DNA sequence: TGTGCCAGCAGCTCACCGGACAGGGGACCCTACGAGCAGTACGTC. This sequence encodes CASSSPDRGPYEQYV.

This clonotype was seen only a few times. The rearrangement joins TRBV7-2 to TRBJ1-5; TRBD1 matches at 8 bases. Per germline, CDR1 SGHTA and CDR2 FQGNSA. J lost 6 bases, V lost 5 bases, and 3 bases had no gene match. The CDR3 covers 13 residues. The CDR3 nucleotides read TGTGCCAGCAGCACCCAGGGGGCTCAGCCCCAGCATTTT. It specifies CASSTQGAQPQHF. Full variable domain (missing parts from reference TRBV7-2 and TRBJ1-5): GAGVSQSPSNKVTEKGKDVELRCDPISGHTALYWYRQSLGQGLEFLIYFQGNSAPDKSGLPSDRFSAERTGGSVSTLTIQRTQQEDSAVYLCASSTQGAQPQHFGDGTRLSIL.

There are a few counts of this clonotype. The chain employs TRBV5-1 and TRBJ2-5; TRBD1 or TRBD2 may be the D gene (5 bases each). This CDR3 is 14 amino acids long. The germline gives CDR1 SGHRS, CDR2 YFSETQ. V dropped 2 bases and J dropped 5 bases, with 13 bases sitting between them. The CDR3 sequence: CASSFLGDGETQYF. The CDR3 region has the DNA TGCGCCAGCAGCTTCCTGGGGGATGGGGAGACCCAGTACTTC.

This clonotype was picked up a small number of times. The CDR3 DNA reads as TGCAGCTTTCGGACAGATACGCAGTATTTT. Its protein product is CSFRTDTQYF. The chain joins TRBV29-1 to TRBJ2-3; D unresolved. The CDR3 has 10 residues. Per germline, CDR1 SQVTM and CDR2 ANQGSEA. Trimming took 8 bases from V and 3 from J, leaving 6 bases between them.

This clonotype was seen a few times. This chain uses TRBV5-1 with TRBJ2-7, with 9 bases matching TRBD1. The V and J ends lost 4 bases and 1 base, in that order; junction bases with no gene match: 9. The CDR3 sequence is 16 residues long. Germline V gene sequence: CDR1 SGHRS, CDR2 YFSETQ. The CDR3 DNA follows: TGCGCCAGCAGCAGGGACAGGGACTTAGATTCCTACGAGCAGTACTTC. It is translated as CASSRDRDLDSYEQYF.

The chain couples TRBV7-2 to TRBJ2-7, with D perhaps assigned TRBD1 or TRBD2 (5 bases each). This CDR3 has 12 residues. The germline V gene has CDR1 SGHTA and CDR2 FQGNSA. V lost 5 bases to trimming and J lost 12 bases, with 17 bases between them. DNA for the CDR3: TGTGCCAGCAGCCCCCGGGGCAGGGCTGTGTACTTC. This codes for CASSPRGRAVYF.

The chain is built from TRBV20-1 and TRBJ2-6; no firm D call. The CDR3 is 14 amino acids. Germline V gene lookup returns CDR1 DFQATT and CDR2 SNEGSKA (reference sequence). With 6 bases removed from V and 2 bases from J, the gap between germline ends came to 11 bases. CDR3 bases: TGCAGTGCGCGCCTGATGCCTGGGGCCAACGTCCTGACTTTC. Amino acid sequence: CSARLMPGANVLTF.

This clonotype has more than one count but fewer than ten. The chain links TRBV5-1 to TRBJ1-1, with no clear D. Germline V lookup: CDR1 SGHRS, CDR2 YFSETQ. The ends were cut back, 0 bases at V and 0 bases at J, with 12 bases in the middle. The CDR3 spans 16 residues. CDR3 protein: CASSLAGPGVNTEAFF. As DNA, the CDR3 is TGCGCCAGCAGCTTGGCCGGGCCGGGAGTGAACACTGAAGCTTTCTTT.

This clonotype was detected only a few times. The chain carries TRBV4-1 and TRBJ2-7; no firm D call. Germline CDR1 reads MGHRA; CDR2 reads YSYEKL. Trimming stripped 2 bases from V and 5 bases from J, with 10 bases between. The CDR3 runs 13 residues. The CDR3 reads CASSQLGSHEQYF. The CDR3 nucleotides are TGCGCCAGCAGCCAACTGGGATCCCACGAGCAGTACTTC.